One TCR beta chain is described in this entry. As originally analysed: Amplification of reference gene primers provided the estimated nucleated cell counts. Using immunoSEQ multiplex PCR, the repertoire was profiled, and TCRdb retains in-frame clones only, with some absent. Clone size and the V and J calls come from that table; the DNA yielded D and trimming. In the table there are about 120,000 clones, roughly 89% of which are singletons. This entry comes from a study of blood T cell repertoires in COVID-19. Looking at the study overall: PBMCs, B-cell-depleted T cells, or T cells were the source of the cDNA or gDNA that made up the material.

Seattle patients were enrolled while actively infected and followed longitudinally. CDR3 size: 16 residues. In germline, CDR1 is KGHSH, CDR2 LQKENI. The V segment lost 4 bases and the J segment 6 bases; nucleotides outside the gene matches: 14. The sequencing input was peripheral blood. This sequence originates from a man in his sixties with COVID-19, enrolled during active disease. V and J are TRBV18 and TRBJ1-2, with TRBD1 matching 7 bases. The CDR3 sequence is CASSLSTGQPGDGYTF. CDR3 sequence (DNA): TGTGCCAGCTCACTATCGACGGGACAGCCAGGAGATGGCTACACCTTC.